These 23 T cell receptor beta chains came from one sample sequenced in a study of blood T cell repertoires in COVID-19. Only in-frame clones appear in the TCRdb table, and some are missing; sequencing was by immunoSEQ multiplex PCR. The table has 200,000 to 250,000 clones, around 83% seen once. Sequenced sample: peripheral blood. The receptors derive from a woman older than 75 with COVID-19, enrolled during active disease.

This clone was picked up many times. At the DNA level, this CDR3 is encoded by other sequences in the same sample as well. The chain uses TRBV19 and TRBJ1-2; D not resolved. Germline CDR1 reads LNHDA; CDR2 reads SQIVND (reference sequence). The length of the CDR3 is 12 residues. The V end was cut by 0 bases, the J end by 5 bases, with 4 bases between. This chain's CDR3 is CASSIDRYGYTF. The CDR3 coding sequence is TGTGCCAGTAGTATAGACAGATATGGCTACACCTTC.

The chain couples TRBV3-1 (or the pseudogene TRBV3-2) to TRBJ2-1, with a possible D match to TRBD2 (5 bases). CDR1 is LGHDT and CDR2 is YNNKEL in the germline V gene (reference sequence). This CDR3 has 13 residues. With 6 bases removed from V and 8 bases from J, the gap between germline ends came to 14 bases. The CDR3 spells CASRQLGVDEQFF. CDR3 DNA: TGTGCCAGCAGGCAACTAGGAGTGGATGAGCAGTTCTTC.

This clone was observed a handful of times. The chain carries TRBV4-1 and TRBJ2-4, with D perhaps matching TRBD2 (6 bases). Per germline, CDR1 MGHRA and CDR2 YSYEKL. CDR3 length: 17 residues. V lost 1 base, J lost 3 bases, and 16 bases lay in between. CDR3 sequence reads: CASSQGPPRDLKNIQYF. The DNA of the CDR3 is TGCGCCAGCAGCCAAGGGCCCCCGCGGGACCTCAAAAACATTCAGTACTTC.

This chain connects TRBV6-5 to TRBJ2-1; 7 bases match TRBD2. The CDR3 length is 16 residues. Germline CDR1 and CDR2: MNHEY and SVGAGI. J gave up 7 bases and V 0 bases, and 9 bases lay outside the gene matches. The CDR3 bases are TGTGCCAGCAGTTACTCTGGCGGGAGATTTAGGAATGAGCAGTTCTTC. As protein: CASSYSGGRFRNEQFF.

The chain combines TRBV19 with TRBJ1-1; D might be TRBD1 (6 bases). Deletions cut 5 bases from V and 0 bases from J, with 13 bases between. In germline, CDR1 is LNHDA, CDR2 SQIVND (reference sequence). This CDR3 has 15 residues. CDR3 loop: CASSGRTAMNTEAFF. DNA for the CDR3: TGTGCCAGTAGTGGTCGGACAGCCATGAACACTGAAGCTTTCTTT.

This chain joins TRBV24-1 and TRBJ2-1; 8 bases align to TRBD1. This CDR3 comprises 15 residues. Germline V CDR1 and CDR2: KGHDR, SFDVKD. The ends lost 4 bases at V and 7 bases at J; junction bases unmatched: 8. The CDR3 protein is CATSEPTGGGNEQFF. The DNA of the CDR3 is TGTGCCACCAGTGAGCCTACAGGGGGTGGTAATGAGCAGTTCTTC.

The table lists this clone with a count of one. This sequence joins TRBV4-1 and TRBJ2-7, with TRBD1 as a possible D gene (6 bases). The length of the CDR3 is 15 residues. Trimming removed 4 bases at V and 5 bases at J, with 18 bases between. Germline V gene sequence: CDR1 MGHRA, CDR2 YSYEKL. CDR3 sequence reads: CASSLPGTIVNEQYF. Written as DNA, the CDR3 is TGCGCCAGCAGCCTACCCGGGACAATAGTAAACGAGCAGTACTTC.

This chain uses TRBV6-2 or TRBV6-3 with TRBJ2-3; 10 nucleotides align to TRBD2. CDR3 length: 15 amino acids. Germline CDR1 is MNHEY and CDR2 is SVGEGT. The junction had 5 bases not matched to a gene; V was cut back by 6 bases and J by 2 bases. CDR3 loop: CASSYSGGLTDTQYF. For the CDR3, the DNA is TGTGCCAGCAGCTATAGCGGGGGGCTCACAGATACGCAGTATTTT.

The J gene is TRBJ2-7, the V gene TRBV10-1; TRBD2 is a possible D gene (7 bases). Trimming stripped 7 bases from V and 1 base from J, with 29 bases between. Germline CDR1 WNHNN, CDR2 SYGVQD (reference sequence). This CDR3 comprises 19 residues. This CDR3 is CASKIQGNRERGTSYEQYF. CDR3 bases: TGCGCCAGCAAAATACAGGGTAACCGTGAGCGGGGTACATCCTACGAGCAGTACTTC.

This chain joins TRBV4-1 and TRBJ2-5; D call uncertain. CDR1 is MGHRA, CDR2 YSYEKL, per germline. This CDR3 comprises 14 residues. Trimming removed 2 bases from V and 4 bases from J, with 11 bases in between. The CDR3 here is CASSQHLLRETQYF. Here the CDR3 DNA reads TGCGCCAGCAGCCAACATCTCCTTAGAGAGACCCAGTACTTC.

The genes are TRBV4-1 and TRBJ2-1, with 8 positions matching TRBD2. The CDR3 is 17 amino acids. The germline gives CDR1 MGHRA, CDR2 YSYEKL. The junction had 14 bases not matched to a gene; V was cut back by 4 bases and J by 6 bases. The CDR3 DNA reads TGCGCCAGCAGCCCCTGGAGCGGGAGAGGTGGTGGCAATGAGCAGTTCTTC. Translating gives CASSPWSGRGGGNEQFF.

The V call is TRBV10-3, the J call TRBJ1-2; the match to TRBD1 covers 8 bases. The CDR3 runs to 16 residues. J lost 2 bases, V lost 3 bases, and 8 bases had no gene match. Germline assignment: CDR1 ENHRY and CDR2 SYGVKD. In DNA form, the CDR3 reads TGTGCCATCAGTGATTCCCGGACAGGGTACAACTATGGCTACACCTTC. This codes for CAISDSRTGYNYGYTF.

CDR3 residues: CASRPNPDQPQHF. Written as DNA, the CDR3 is TGCGCCAGCAGACCCAACCCGGATCAGCCCCAGCATTTT. The chain couples TRBV5-1 to TRBJ1-5; no firm D call. The CDR3 is 13 amino acids. V lost 5 bases and J lost 5, with 11 bases in between. Germline lookup yields CDR1 SGHRS and CDR2 YFSETQ.

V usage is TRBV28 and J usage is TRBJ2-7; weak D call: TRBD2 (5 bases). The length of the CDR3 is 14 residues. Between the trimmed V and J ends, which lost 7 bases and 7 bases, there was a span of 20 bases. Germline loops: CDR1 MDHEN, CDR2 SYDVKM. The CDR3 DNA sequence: TGTGCCAGCAACACCCCCGGATCACCGGGAGAGCAGTACTTC. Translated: CASNTPGSPGEQYF.

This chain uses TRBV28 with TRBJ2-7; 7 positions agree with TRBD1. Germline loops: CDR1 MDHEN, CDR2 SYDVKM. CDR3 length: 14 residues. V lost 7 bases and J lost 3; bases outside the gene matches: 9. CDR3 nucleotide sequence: TGTGCCAGCAAAGGGACAGCCTCCCTCTACGAGCAGTACTTC. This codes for CASKGTASLYEQYF.

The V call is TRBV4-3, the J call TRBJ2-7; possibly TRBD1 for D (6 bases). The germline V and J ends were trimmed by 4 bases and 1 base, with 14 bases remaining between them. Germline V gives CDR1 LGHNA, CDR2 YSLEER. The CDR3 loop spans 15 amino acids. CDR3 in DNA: TGCGCCAGCAGCCGCTTAGGGGGTCAGTCCTACGAGCAGTACTTC. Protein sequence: CASSRLGGQSYEQYF.

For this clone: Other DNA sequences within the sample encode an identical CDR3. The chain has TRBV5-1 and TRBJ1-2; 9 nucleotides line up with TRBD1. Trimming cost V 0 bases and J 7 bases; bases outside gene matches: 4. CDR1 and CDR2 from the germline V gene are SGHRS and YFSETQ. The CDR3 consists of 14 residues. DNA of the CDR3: TGCGCCAGCAGCTTGGGGGGACAGGGTGCTGGCTACACCTTC. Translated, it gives CASSLGGQGAGYTF.

The CDR3 loop reads CASKEGGGNLDTQYF. The CDR3 nucleotides read TGTGCCAGCAAGGAGGGCGGGGGGAACCTAGATACGCAGTATTTT. The chain employs TRBV28 and TRBJ2-3; 8 bases agree with TRBD2. Per germline, CDR1 MDHEN and CDR2 SYDVKM. The V and J ends lost 7 bases and 5 bases, in that order; junction bases with no gene match: 11. This CDR3 comprises 15 residues.

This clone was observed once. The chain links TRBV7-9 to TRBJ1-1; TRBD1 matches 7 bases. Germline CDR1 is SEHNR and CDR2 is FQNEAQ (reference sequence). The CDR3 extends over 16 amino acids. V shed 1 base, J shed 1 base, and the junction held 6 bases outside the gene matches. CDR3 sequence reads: CASSLDRGAANTEAFF. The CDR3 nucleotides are TGTGCCAGCAGCTTAGACAGGGGAGCAGCGAACACTGAAGCTTTCTTT.

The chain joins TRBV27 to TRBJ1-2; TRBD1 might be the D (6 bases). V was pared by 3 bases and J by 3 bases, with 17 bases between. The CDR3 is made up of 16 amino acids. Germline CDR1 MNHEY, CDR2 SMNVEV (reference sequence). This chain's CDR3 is CASSFSGVRVDYGYTF. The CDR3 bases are TGTGCCAGCAGTTTCTCAGGGGTTAGGGTGGACTATGGCTACACCTTC.

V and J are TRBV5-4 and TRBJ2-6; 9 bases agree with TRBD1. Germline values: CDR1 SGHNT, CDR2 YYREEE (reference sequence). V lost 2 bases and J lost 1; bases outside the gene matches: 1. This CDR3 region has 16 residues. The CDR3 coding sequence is TGTGCCAGCAGCTTCGGGACAGGGTCTGGGGCCAACGTCCTGACTTTC. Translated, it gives CASSFGTGSGANVLTF.

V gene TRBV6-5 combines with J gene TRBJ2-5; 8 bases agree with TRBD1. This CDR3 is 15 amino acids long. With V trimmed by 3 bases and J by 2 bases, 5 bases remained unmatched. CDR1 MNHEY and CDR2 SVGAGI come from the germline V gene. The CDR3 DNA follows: TGTGCCAGCAGTTATTCAAGGACAGGGCAAGAGACCCAGTACTTC. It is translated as CASSYSRTGQETQYF.

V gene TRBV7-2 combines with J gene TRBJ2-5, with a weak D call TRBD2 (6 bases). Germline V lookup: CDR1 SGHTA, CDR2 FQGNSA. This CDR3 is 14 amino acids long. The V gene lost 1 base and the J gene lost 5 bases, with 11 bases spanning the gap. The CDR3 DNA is TGTGCCAGCAGCTTAGGGAGGGCCGAGGAGACCCAGTACTTC. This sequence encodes CASSLGRAEETQYF.